The 10 T cell receptor beta chains below were found in one sample sequenced in a study of shared clonotypes between healthy human individuals. The table came from immunoSEQ multiplex PCR; TCRdb's copy has only in-frame clones and leaves some out. The sample shows about 2.5 million clones, roughly 90% of them seen only once. The specimen was naive CD4+ T cells from PBMCs. Subset given: CD45RA+ positively selected. The receptors here all came from a man aged 18-30 years in good health. Some clones in this sample may be carry-over from other donors' samples.

As regards this clone: Other DNA sequences within the sample encode an identical CDR3. The chain links TRBV27 to TRBJ1-5, with no clear D. The CDR3 loop spans 14 amino acids. CDR1 is MNHEY, CDR2 SMNVEV, per germline (reference sequence). The V gene lost 3 bases and the J gene lost 2 bases, with 8 bases spanning the gap. The CDR3 protein is CASSLVRGNQPQHF. The CDR3 DNA follows: TGTGCCAGCAGTTTGGTAAGGGGCAATCAGCCCCAGCATTTT.

The chain uses TRBV11-2 and TRBJ2-7, with TRBD1 identical over 8 bases. V was pared by 6 bases and J by 3 bases, with 10 bases of the junction left unmatched. The CDR3 runs 15 residues. Germline V gene data show CDR1 as SGHAT and CDR2 as FQNNGV. CDR3 bases: TGTGCCAGCAGATCCGGGACAGGCAGCTTCTACGAGCAGTACTTC. This gives the protein CASRSGTGSFYEQYF.

A remark on this clone: One junction end disagrees with the germline gene, perhaps due to a read error. V and J are TRBV2 and TRBJ2-5; D perhaps matches TRBD2 (8 bases). CDR3 length: 14 residues. Per germline, CDR1 SNHLY and CDR2 FYNNEI. CDR3 amino acids: CASREGGGRETQYF. CDR3 nucleotide sequence: TGTGCCAGCAGGGAAGGGGGCGGGAGGGAGACCCAGTACTTC.

J is TRBJ2-1 and V is TRBV18; 8 bases are shared with TRBD2. The V segment lost 0 bases and the J segment 3 bases; nucleotides outside the gene matches: 7. Per the germline V gene, CDR1 is KGHSH and CDR2 is LQKENI. This CDR3 has 17 residues. CDR3 residues: CASSPPKAGVRYNEQFF. The CDR3 DNA is TGTGCCAGCTCACCACCAAAAGCGGGAGTGCGCTACAATGAGCAGTTCTTC.

The chain recombines TRBV19 with TRBJ2-2; D is tentatively TRBD1 or TRBD2 (6 bases each). The ends were cut back, 2 bases at V and 7 bases at J, with 17 bases in the middle. This CDR3 has 16 amino acids. The V gene's germline CDR1 is LNHDA and CDR2 SQIVND (reference sequence). In DNA form, the CDR3 reads TGTGCCAGTAGTATAAGGGGGGACTCTACTTTCGGGGAGCTGTTTTTT. It yields the protein CASSIRGDSTFGELFF.

Note on this clone: One end of the junction varies from germline; a read error may be responsible. The genes are TRBV28 and TRBJ1-2; a possible D gene is TRBD1 (5 bases). The CDR3 has 12 residues. Looked up from germline, CDR1 is MDHEN and CDR2 is SYDVKM. CDR3 DNA sequence: TGTGCCAGCAGTCCGGCTCGGGGCTTGTTGTCCTTC. Encoded protein: CASSPARGLLSF.

As regards this clone: Sequence at one end of the junction differs from germline and may be a read error. The chain carries TRBV6-5 and TRBJ2-7; D not resolved. This CDR3 region has 10 residues. From germline, CDR1 is MNHEY and CDR2 SVGAGI. Here the CDR3 DNA reads TGTGCCAGCAGATACTACGAGCAGTACTTC. Its protein is CASRYYEQYF.

The chain uses TRBV9 and TRBJ2-3, with 14 bases fitting TRBD2. CDR3 size: 16 residues. CDR1 and CDR2 from the germline V gene are SGDLS and YYNGEE. V lost 7 bases to trimming and J lost 4 bases; unmatched junction nucleotides: 8. The CDR3: CASSGTSGSFADTQYF. CDR3 DNA sequence: TGTGCCAGCTCCGGGACTAGCGGGAGTTTTGCAGATACGCAGTATTTT. Full variable domain (missing parts from reference TRBV9 and TRBJ2-3): DSGVTQTPKHLITATGQRVTLRCSPRSGDLSVYWYQQSLDQGLQFLIQYYNGEERAKGNILERFSAQQFPDLHSELNLSSLELGDSALYFCASSGTSGSFADTQYFGPGTRLTVL.

The chain employs TRBV14 and TRBJ2-1; 8 bases map to TRBD2. The CDR3 totals 16 residues. Germline V gene data show CDR1 as SGHDN and CDR2 as FVKESK. The V segment lost 5 bases and the J segment 4 bases; nucleotides outside the gene matches: 10. CDR3 sequence: CASSFRGGRVYNEQFF. CDR3 sequence (DNA): TGTGCCAGCAGCTTCCGGGGGGGGCGCGTTTACAATGAGCAGTTCTTC.

The chain combines TRBV5-1 with TRBJ1-2, with TRBD1 as a possible D gene (6 bases). The CDR3 is made up of 14 amino acids. The V end was cut by 3 bases, the J end by 8 bases, with 17 bases between. CDR1 is SGHRS and CDR2 is YFSETQ in the germline V gene. CDR3 in DNA: TGCGCCAGCAGCTCCGGGGAGGGGGGCAGCGGCTACACCTTC. This gives the protein CASSSGEGGSGYTF.